This entry is about one T cell receptor beta chain. These data belong to a study of PD-1 blockade in classical Hodgkin lymphoma. Sequenced by immunoSEQ multiplex PCR; TCRdb stores in-frame clones only, minus some. The sample contains around 40,000 clones, about three quarters of which appear only once. The J segment lost 6 bases and the V segment lost 1 base, leaving 5 bases of the junction unmatched. This CDR3 region has 15 residues. Germline V gives CDR1 SGHTA, CDR2 FQGNSA. Regarding time point: cycle 4 day 1 (C4D1), after more than 5 weeks of nivolumab. There was relapse after autologous stem cell transplantation in every patient, and there was variation in brentuximab vedotin exposure.

The V call is TRBV7-2, the J call TRBJ2-1; 8 nucleotides line up with TRBD2. The clonotype originates from a human donor with classical Hodgkin lymphoma. Sequences were derived from peripheral blood mononuclear cells (PBMCs), sampled before the fourth cycle of nivolumab. CDR3 loop: CASSLGAGASNEQFF. CDR3 sequence (DNA): TGTGCCAGCAGCTTAGGAGCGGGGGCAAGCAATGAGCAGTTCTTC.